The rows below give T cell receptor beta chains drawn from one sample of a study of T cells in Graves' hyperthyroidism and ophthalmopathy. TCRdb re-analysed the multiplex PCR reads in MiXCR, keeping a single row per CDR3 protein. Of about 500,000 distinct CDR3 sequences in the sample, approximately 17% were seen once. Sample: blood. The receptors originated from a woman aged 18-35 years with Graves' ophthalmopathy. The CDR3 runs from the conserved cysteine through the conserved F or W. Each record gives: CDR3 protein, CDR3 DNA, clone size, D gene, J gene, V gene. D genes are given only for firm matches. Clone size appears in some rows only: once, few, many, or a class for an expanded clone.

CASSSTSGGNEQYF	TGCGCCAGCAGCTCAACTAGCGGGGGAAACGAGCAGTACTTC	.	TRBD2	TRBJ2-7	TRBV5-1
CASSLVSFYNEQFF	TGTGCCAGCAGCTTAGTCTCGTTCTACAATGAGCAGTTCTTC	many	.	TRBJ2-1	TRBV11-2
CASSLAPSGRGNEQFF	TGTGCCAGCAGCTTAGCGCCTAGCGGGAGGGGTAATGAGCAGTTCTTC	many	TRBD2	TRBJ2-1	TRBV7-8
CASSYSTGPGQPQHF	TGTGCCAGCAGTTACTCGACAGGGCCGGGTCAGCCCCAGCATTTT	few	TRBD1	TRBJ1-5	TRBV6-2/TRBV6-3
CSADRDYLQYTQYF	TGCAGTGCCGACCGGGACTACCTTCAATATACGCAGTATTTT	many	TRBD2	TRBJ2-3	TRBV20-1
CASTNGYGYTF	TGTGCCAGCACAAATGGGTATGGCTACACCTTC	few	.	TRBJ1-2	TRBV28
CSAIPTHSYEQYF	TGCAGCGCAATTCCGACCCATTCCTACGAGCAGTACTTC	many	.	TRBJ2-7	TRBV29-1
CASSLVIGESDTQYF	TGCGCCAGCAGCTTAGTTATTGGGGAATCAGATACGCAGTATTTT	many	.	TRBJ2-3	TRBV5-1
CASSVGGLQETQYF	TGTGCCAGCAGTGTAGGGGGACTGCAAGAGACCCAGTACTTC	many	.	TRBJ2-5	TRBV28
CASSLARGSSSPLHF	TGTGCCAGCAGCTTAGCCAGGGGCAGTAGTTCACCCCTCCACTTT	few	.	TRBJ1-6	TRBV11-2
CASKQGPSYNEQFF	TGTGCCAGCAAGCAAGGCCCCTCCTACAATGAGCAGTTCTTC	.	.	TRBJ2-1	TRBV6-4
CASKSRGPYEQYF	TGTGCCAGCAAATCAAGGGGTCCCTACGAGCAGTACTTC	.	.	TRBJ2-7	TRBV28
CSAQTGEDYGYTF	TGCAGCGCTCAGACAGGGGAGGACTATGGCTACACCTTC	.	TRBD1	TRBJ1-2	TRBV29-1
CAWSPGTGGSSPLHF	TGTGCCTGGAGTCCCGGGACAGGGGGTAGTTCACCCCTCCACTTT	.	TRBD1	TRBJ1-6	TRBV30
CAWSHGGGAYNEQFF	TGTGCCTGGAGTCACGGAGGGGGGGCTTACAATGAGCAGTTCTTC	many	.	TRBJ2-1	TRBV30
CSARGSGGWNTEAFF	TGCAGTGCTAGAGGTTCAGGGGGGTGGAACACTGAAGCTTTCTTT	.	TRBD1	TRBJ1-1	TRBV20-1
CASSFLETYEQYF	TGTGCCAGCAGTTTTTTAGAAACCTACGAGCAGTACTTC	few	.	TRBJ2-7	TRBV27
CASSLPQGEDGYTF	TGTGCCAGCAGCTTGCCTCAGGGGGAGGATGGCTACACCTTC	.	TRBD1	TRBJ1-2	TRBV5-4
CASSFEGAVPNEQFF	TGTGCCAGCAGCTTCGAGGGAGCGGTTCCCAATGAGCAGTTCTTC	.	.	TRBJ2-1	TRBV11-2
CASSQRDSYEQYF	TGTGCCAGCAGTCAGCGGGACAGCTACGAGCAGTACTTC	many	.	TRBJ2-7	TRBV3-1
CASSVTGKKDTEAFF	TGCGCCAGCAGCGTGACAGGGAAGAAAGACACTGAAGCTTTCTTT	many	TRBD1	TRBJ1-1	TRBV5-1
CASSLEASGRANGELFF	TGTGCCAGCAGCTTGGAAGCTAGCGGGAGGGCTAACGGGGAGCTGTTTTTT	many	TRBD2	TRBJ2-2	TRBV5-6
CASKGPEAFF	TGTGCCAGCAAGGGGCCTGAAGCTTTCTTT	many	.	TRBJ1-1	TRBV12-3/TRBV12-4
CASSQLGEGVPQHF	TGTGCCAGCAGTCAGCTGGGGGAGGGGGTGCCCCAGCATTTT	many	.	TRBJ1-5	TRBV28
CASSLTGAGGNTIYF	TGTGCCAGCAGCCTTACAGGGGCCGGTGGAAACACCATATATTTT	few	TRBD1	TRBJ1-3	TRBV27
CASSDLPSGHKPIYEQYF	TGTGCCAGCAGTGATTTACCTAGTGGGCACAAACCAATCTACGAGCAGTACTTC	.	.	TRBJ2-7	TRBV25-1
CASSYGTIEGNEQYF	TGTGCCAGCAGTTACGGGACCATTGAGGGAAACGAGCAGTACTTC	many	.	TRBJ2-7	TRBV6-6
CASSPPGVNNEQFF	TGTGCCAGCAGCCCCCCCGGCGTTAACAATGAGCAGTTCTTC	few	.	TRBJ2-1	TRBV9
CASSLPLSDRPVSTDTQYF	TGTGCCAGCAGTTTACCGCTATCAGACAGGCCTGTCAGCACAGATACGCAGTATTTT	many	.	TRBJ2-3	TRBV28
CASSLAAGGPGGELFF	TGCGCCAGCAGCTTGGCAGCGGGAGGGCCCGGCGGGGAGCTGTTTTTT	.	TRBD2	TRBJ2-2	TRBV5-1
CASSFIGTGHLNTEAFF	TGTGCCAGCAGCTTTATCGGGACAGGGCATCTGAACACTGAAGCTTTCTTT	.	TRBD1	TRBJ1-1	TRBV7-9
CASSWDRDSYEQYF	TGCGCCAGCAGCTGGGACAGAGACTCCTACGAGCAGTACTTC	few	TRBD1	TRBJ2-7	TRBV5-1
CASSPGVRDHDEQFF	TGTGCCAGCAGCCCCGGAGTCAGGGATCACGATGAGCAGTTCTTC	many	.	TRBJ2-1	TRBV13
CSAGDSNQPQHF	TGCAGTGCTGGGGATAGCAATCAGCCCCAGCATTTT	few	.	TRBJ1-5	TRBV20-1
CSAPGTSGREQYF	TGCAGTGCCCCCGGGACTAGCGGTCGCGAGCAGTACTTC	.	TRBD2	TRBJ2-7	TRBV20-1
CASSLRDRGAGYTF	TGTGCCAGCAGTCTCCGGGACAGGGGTGCGGGCTACACCTTC	.	TRBD1	TRBJ1-2	TRBV12-3/TRBV12-4
CASSLSIDNYGYTF	TGTGCCAGCAGTTTATCGATCGACAACTATGGCTACACCTTC	many	.	TRBJ1-2	TRBV27